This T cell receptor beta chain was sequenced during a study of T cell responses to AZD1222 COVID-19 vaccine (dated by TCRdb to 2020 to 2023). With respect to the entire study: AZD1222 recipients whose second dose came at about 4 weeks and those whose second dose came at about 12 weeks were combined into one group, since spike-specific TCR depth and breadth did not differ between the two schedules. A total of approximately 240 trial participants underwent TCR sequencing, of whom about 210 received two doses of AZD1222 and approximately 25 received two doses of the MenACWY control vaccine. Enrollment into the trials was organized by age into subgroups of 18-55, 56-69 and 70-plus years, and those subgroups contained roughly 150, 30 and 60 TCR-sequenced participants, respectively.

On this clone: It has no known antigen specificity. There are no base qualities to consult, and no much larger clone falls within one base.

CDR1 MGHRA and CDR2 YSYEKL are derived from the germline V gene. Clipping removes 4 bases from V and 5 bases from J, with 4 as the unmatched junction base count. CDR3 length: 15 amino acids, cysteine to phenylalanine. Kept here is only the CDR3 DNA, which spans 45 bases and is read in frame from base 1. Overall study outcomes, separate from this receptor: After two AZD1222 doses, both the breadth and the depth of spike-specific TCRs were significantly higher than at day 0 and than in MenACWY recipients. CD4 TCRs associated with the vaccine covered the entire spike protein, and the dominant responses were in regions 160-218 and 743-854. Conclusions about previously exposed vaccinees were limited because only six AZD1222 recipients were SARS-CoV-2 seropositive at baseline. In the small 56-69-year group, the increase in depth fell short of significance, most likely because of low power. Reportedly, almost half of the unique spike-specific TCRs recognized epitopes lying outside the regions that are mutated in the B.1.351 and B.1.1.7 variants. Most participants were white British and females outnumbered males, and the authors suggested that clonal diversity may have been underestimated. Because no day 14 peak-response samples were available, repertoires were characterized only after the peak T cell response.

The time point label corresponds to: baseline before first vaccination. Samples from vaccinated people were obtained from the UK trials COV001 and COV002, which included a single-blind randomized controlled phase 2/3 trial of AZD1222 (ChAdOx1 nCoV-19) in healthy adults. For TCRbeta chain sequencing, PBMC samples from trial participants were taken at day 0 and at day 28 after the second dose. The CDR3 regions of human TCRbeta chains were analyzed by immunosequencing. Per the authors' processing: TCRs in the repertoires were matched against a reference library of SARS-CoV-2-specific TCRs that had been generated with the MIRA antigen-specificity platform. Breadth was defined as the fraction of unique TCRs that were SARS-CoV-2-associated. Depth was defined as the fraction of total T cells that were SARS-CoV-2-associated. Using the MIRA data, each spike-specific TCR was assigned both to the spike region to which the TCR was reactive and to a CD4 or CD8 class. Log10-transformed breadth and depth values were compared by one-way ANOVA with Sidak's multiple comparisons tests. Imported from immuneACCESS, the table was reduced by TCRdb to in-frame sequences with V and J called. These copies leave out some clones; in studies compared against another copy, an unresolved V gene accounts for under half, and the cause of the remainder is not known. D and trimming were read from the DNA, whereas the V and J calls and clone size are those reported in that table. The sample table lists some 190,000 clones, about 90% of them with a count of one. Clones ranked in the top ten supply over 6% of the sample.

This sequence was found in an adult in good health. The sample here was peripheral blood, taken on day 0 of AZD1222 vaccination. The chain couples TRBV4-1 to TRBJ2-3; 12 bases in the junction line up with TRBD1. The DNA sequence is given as TGCGCCAGCAGCCTGGGACAGGGGGCCAAAGATACGCAGTATTTT. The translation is CASSLGQGAKDTQYF.